This T cell receptor (beta chain) was captured in a study of T cells in localized non-small cell lung cancer. Broader study findings: Maximal T cell clonality occurred in uninvolved adjacent lung, with tumor ranking below it.

Regarding this clone: What it binds is unknown.

Sequencing was performed with immunoSEQ multiplex PCR; in TCRdb, only in-frame clones are kept and a portion is missing. The table has around 50,000 clones, more than 85% seen once; the top ten hold about a sixth. Germline V lookup: CDR1 SNHLY, CDR2 FYNNEI. This CDR3 region has 16 residues. Trimming left V 3 bases short and J 2 bases short, with 15 bases between. The clonotype was recovered from a female donor with stage II lung adenocarcinoma. The gene calls are TRBV2 and TRBJ2-3; D may be TRBD2 (7 bases). This sample comprised PBMCs, obtained before any cancer treatment. The CDR3 region has the DNA TGTGCCAGCAGTGATTCCCGGGGGGCGTACACAGATACGCAGTATTTT. Translation: CASSDSRGAYTDTQYF.